This T cell receptor (beta chain) derives from a study of blood T cell repertoires in COVID-19. Study context: Samples came from the United States, Italy and Spain, spanning acute and convalescent COVID-19.

As originally analysed: Estimates of nucleated cell counts were drawn from the amplification of reference gene primers. Method: immunoSEQ multiplex PCR; TCRdb's copy keeps in-frame clones and lacks some. That table gives V, J and clone size, and the DNA gave D and trimming. This sample has approximately 200,000 clones, with approximately 84% found just once. CDR1 and CDR2 from the germline V gene are MNHEY and SMNVEV (reference sequence). This CDR3 region has 13 residues. Trimming left V 4 bases short and J 8 bases short, with 14 bases between. The study recruited people aged about 18 to 95 years across approximately 23 US areas. Cohort placement rested on clinical history that participants reported themselves.

The receptor was isolated from a woman in her twenties or thirties who had recovered from COVID-19. The chain links TRBV27 to TRBJ1-2; the D is unclear. Input material: PBMCs or T cells enriched from blood (not recorded which). The CDR3 DNA reads as TGTGCCAGCAGTTGGCGCGGAGCGGGAGGCTACACCTTC. It codes for CASSWRGAGGYTF.